Ten or more counts support the clone carrying this T cell receptor beta chain. Its antigen is undetermined. TCRbeta library preparation incorporated unique molecular identifiers. TCRdb redid the calling of the PCR reads with MiXCR, one entry per CDR3 protein. The sample has 90,000 to 120,000 distinct CDR3 sequences, 5.5% to 7% seen once. The length of the CDR3 is 14 residues. Trimming took off 1 base at V and 2 bases at J, with 9 bases between the two ends. Germline lookup yields CDR1 LGHDT and CDR2 YNNKEL (reference sequence). The sample originates from a study of T-cell reconstitution after alpha-beta-depleted transplantation in children. General observations from the study: Several patients had high TCRbeta diversity at day 60; it came from surviving recipient T cells and thymic progenitors. A year had passed since transplant, and T-cell counts and diversity by then came mostly from newly produced T cells. Alpha-beta T cells present about two months after transplant were reported to originate from several hundred expanded graft clones.

This chain joins TRBV3-1 and TRBJ2-7; D is undetermined. This TCR was recovered from a male patient between 2 and 10 years old who had a stem cell transplant for acute lymphoblastic leukemia, so the T cells may come from the graft donor. The sample consisted of PBMCs, mostly from graft donor cells, taken 360 days after TCRalphabeta/CD19-depleted stem cell transplant. This CDR3 is CASSQVTQPYEQYF. CDR3 bases: TGTGCCAGCAGCCAAGTAACCCAACCCTACGAGCAGTACTTC.